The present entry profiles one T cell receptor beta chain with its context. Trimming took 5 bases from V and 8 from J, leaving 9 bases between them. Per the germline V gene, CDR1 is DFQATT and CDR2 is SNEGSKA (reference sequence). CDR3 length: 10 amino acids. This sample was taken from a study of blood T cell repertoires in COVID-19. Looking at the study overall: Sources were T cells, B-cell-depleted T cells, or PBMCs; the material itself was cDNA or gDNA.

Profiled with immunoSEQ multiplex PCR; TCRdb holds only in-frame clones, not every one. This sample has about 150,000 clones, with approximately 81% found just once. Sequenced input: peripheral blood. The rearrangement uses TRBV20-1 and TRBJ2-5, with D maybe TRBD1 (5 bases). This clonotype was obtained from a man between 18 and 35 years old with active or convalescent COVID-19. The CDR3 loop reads CSAGQLTQYF. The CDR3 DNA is TGCAGTGCTGGACAATTAACCCAGTACTTC.